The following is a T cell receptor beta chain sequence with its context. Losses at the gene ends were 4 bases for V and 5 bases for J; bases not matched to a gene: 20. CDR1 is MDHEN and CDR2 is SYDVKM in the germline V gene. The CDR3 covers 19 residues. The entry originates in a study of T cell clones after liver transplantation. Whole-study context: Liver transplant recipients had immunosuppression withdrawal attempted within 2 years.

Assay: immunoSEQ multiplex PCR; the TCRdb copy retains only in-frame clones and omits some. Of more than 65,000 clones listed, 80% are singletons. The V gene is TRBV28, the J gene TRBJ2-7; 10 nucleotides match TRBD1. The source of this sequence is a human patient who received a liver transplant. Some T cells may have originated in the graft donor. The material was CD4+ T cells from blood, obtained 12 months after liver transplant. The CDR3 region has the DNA TGTGCCAGCAGTTCATACTTCACCCAGTCCGACAGGGGGCCGGACGAGCAGTACTTC. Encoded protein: CASSSYFTQSDRGPDEQYF.